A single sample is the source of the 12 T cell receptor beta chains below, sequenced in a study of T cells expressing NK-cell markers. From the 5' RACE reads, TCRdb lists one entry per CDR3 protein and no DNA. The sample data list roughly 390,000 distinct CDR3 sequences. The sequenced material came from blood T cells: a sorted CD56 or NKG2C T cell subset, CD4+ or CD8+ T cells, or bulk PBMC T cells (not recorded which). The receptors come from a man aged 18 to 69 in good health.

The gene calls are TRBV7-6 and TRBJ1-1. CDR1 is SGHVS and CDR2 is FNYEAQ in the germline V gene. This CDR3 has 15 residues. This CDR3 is CASSFQAGPNTEAFF.

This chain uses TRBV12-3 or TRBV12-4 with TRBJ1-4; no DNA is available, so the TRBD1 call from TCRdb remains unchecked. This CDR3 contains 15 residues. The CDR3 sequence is CASRPTRGPGEKLFF.

CDR3 in amino acids: CASSPIEGRDNEQFF. The chain joins TRBV11-2 to TRBJ2-1; no DNA is available, so the TRBD1 call from TCRdb remains unchecked. The CDR3 covers 15 residues. Germline loops: CDR1 SGHAT, CDR2 FQNNGV.

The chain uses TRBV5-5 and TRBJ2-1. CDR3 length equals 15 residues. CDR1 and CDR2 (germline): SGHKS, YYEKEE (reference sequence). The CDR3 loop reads CASSLGVGAYNEQFF.

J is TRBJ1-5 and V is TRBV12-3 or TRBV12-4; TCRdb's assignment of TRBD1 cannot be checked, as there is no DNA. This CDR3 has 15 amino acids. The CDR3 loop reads CASSLNSGGLQPQHF.

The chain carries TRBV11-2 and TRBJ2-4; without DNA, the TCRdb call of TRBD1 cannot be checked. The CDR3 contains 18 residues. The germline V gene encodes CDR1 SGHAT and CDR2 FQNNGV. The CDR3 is CASSRTEVQGLAKNIQYF.

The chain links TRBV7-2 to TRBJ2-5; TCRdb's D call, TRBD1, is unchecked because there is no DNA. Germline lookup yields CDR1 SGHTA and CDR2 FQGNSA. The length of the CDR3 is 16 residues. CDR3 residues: CASSLGQGGDQETQYF. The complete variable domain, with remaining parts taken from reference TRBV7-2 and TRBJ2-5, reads GAGVSQSPSNKVTEKGKDVELRCDPISGHTALYWYRQSLGQGLEFLIYFQGNSAPDKSGLPSDRFSAERTGGSVSTLTIQRTQQEDSAVYLCASSLGQGGDQETQYFGPGTRLLVL.

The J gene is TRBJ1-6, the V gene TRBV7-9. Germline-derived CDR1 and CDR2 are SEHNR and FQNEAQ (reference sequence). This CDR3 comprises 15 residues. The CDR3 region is CASSLVGNLNSPLHF.

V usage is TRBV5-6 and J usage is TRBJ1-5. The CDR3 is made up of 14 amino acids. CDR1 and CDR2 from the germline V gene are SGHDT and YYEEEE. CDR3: CASSSVYGNQPQHF.

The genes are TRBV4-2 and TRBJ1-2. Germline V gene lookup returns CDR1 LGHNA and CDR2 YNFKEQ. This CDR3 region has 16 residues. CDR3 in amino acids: CASRRLIETLNYGYTF.

The CDR3 reads CASSSRTSGGNYNEQFF. The V call is TRBV11-1, the J call TRBJ2-1; TCRdb's D call of TRBD2 is untestable without DNA. The length of the CDR3 is 17 residues. Germline lookup yields CDR1 SGHAT and CDR2 FQDESV (reference sequence).

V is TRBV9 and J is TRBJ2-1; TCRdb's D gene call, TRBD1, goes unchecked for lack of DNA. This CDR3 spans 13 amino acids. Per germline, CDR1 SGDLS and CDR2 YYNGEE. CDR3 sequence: CASSAGGASEQFF. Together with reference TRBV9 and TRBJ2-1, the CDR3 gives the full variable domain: DSGVTQTPKHLITATGQRVTLRCSPRSGDLSVYWYQQSLDQGLQFLIQYYNGEERAKGNILERFSAQQFPDLHSELNLSSLELGDSALYFCASSAGGASEQFFGPGTRLTVL.